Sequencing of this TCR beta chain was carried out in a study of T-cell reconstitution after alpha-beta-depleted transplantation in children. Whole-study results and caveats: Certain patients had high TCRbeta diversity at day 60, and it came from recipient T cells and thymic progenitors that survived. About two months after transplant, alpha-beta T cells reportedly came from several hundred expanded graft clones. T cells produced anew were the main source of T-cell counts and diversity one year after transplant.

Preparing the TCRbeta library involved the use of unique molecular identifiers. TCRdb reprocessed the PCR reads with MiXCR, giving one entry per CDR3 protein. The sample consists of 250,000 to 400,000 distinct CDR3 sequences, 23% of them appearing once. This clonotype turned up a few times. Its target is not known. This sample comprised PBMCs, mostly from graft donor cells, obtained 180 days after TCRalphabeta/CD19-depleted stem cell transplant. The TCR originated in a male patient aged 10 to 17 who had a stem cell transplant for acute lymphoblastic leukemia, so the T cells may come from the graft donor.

CDR3 in amino acids: CASSQPYFTDTQYF. The CDR3 nucleotides read TGTGCCAGCAGCCAACCGTATTTCACAGATACGCAGTATTTT. V is TRBV7-9 and J is TRBJ2-3; D gene ambiguous. This CDR3 is built from 14 residues. Germline V gene data show CDR1 as SEHNR and CDR2 as FQNEAQ (reference sequence). V shed 5 bases and J shed 2 bases, with 11 bases lying between them.